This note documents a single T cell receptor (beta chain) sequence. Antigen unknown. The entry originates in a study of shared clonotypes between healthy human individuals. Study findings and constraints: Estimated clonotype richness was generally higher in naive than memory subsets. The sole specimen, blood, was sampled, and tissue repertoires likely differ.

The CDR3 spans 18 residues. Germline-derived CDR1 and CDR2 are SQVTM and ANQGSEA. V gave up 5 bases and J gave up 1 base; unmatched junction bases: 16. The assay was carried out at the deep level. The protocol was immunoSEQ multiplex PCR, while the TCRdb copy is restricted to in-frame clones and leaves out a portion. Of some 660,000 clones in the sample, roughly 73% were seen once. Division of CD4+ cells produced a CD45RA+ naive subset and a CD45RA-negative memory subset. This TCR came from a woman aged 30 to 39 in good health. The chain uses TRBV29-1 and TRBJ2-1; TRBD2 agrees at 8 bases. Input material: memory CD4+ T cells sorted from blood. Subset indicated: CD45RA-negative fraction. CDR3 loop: CSVQGAFSGRSSYNEQFF. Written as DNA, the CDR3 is TGCAGCGTTCAAGGTGCTTTCAGCGGGAGATCTTCCTACAATGAGCAGTTCTTC.